These 29 T cell receptor beta chains came from one sample sequenced in a study of blood T cell repertoires in COVID-19. Repertoires were generated with immunoSEQ multiplex PCR, while TCRdb's copy carries only in-frame clones and drops some. The sample holds 180,000 or so clones, approximately 86% seen once. The sequenced material came from peripheral blood. These receptors were obtained from a man between 60 and 75 years old with acute or convalescent COVID-19.

The chain is built from TRBV7-9 and TRBJ2-2, with 7 positions matching TRBD1. Germline lookup yields CDR1 SEHNR and CDR2 FQNEAQ (reference sequence). V shed 3 bases and J 3 bases; nucleotides not matched to a gene: 1. The CDR3 is 14 amino acids. CDR3 sequence reads: CASSFDRDTGELFF. The CDR3 DNA reads as TGTGCCAGCAGCTTCGACAGGGACACCGGGGAGCTGTTTTTT.

The V gene is TRBV28, the J gene TRBJ2-3, with 7 bases that match TRBD2. The V and J ends lost 5 bases and 2 bases, in that order; junction bases with no gene match: 1. The CDR3 consists of 13 residues. Germline values: CDR1 MDHEN, CDR2 SYDVKM. Here the CDR3 reads CASSSGTTDTQYF. Here the CDR3 DNA reads TGTGCCAGCAGTAGCGGGACCACAGATACGCAGTATTTT.

The chain links TRBV6-5 to TRBJ1-2, with 9 bases identical to TRBD1. Germline V gene lookup returns CDR1 MNHEY and CDR2 SVGAGI. V dropped 7 bases and J dropped 8; count of bases not matched to a gene: 8. The CDR3 totals 13 residues. Here the CDR3 reads CASTLQGARGYTF. DNA for the CDR3: TGTGCCAGCACTTTACAGGGGGCGCGGGGCTACACCTTC.

The chain carries TRBV15 and TRBJ1-2; D is perhaps TRBD1 (6 bases). Germline lookup yields CDR1 LNHNV and CDR2 YYDKDF (reference sequence). V lost 4 bases and J 8 bases, leaving 20 bases between the germline ends. This CDR3 is 15 amino acids long. CDR3 loop: CATSTRRQARNGYTF. CDR3 DNA: TGTGCCACCAGCACCCGGAGACAGGCCCGGAACGGCTACACCTTC.

This chain uses TRBV7-9 with TRBJ2-1; 11 positions agree with TRBD2. The CDR3 has 14 amino acids. Per the germline V gene, CDR1 is SEHNR and CDR2 is FQNEAQ (reference sequence). With V trimmed by 2 bases and J by 8 bases, 2 bases remained unmatched. The CDR3 DNA sequence: TGTGCCAGCAGCTTAACTAGCGGGAGTCATGAGCAGTTCTTC. This gives the protein CASSLTSGSHEQFF.

The chain joins TRBV2 to TRBJ2-1; 11 bases line up with TRBD2. Germline V CDR1 and CDR2: SNHLY, FYNNEI. The CDR3 length is 17 residues. Trimming removed 10 bases from V and 9 bases from J; junction bases left unmatched: 20. In DNA form, the CDR3 reads TGTGCCACCGCGCCCGGGTTGATAGCGGGAGGGCTACCTGAGCAGTTCTTC. Translated, it gives CATAPGLIAGGLPEQFF.

This CDR3 is CASIRDRGTSGNTIYF. The CDR3 DNA follows: TGTGCCAGCATCCGGGACAGGGGGACGTCTGGAAACACCATATATTTT. The rearrangement uses TRBV2 and TRBJ1-3, with 11 positions matching TRBD1. From germline, CDR1 is SNHLY and CDR2 FYNNEI. Trimming removed 7 bases from V and 1 base from J; junction bases left unmatched: 6. The CDR3 contains 16 residues.

This clone was found a few times. The gene calls are TRBV14 and TRBJ2-1; TRBD1 aligns across 11 bases. The CDR3 extends over 18 amino acids. With 0 bases clipped from V and 7 bases from J, the junction kept 11 bases outside the gene matches. Germline CDR1 reads SGHDN; CDR2 reads FVKESK. The CDR3 protein is CASSQDSRWDRGRNEQFF. DNA of the CDR3: TGTGCCAGCAGCCAAGATAGCCGGTGGGACAGGGGGAGGAATGAGCAGTTCTTC.

This sequence joins TRBV28 and TRBJ1-5; D is uncertain. The CDR3 has 15 amino acids. Deletions cut 8 bases from V and 6 bases from J, with 20 bases between. From germline, CDR1 is MDHEN and CDR2 SYDVKM. The CDR3 loop is CASFSVYTMSQPQHF. The CDR3 region has the DNA TGTGCCAGCTTCTCGGTGTATACGATGAGTCAGCCCCAGCATTTT.

J is TRBJ2-5 and V is TRBV29-1; D gene uncertain. CDR1 and CDR2 from the germline V gene are SQVTM and ANQGSEA. The CDR3 extends over 12 amino acids. V was pared by 6 bases and J by 1 base, with 9 bases between. CDR3 sequence reads: CSVAQTQETQYF. The CDR3 region has the DNA TGCAGCGTGGCACAGACCCAAGAGACCCAGTACTTC.

The gene calls are TRBV10-3 and TRBJ2-2; 11 bases are a match to TRBD1. Germline V lookup: CDR1 ENHRY, CDR2 SYGVKD. The CDR3 is 15 amino acids. J lost 4 bases, V lost 9 bases, and 7 bases had no gene match. The CDR3 sequence: CAIKPGQGGTGELFF. CDR3 bases: TGTGCCATAAAACCGGGACAGGGGGGCACCGGGGAGCTGTTTTTT.

The genes are TRBV11-2 and TRBJ2-7, with 7 nucleotides matching TRBD2. The CDR3 covers 15 residues. V lost 5 bases, J lost 4 bases, and 11 bases stayed unmatched. Per germline, CDR1 SGHAT and CDR2 FQNNGV. The CDR3 coding sequence is TGTGCCAGCAGCGGGGGGGTAGCAAGTTCTTACGAGCAGTACTTC. This translates into CASSGGVASSYEQYF. Full variable domain (outside the CDR3, taken from reference TRBV11-2 and TRBJ2-7): EAGVAQSPRYKIIEKRQSVAFWCNPISGHATLYWYQQILGQGPKLLIQFQNNGVVDDSQLPKDRFSAERLKGVDSTLKIQPAKLEDSAVYLCASSGGVASSYEQYFGPGTRLTVT.

The rearrangement joins TRBV11-2 to TRBJ2-1, with TRBD2 matching over 10 bases. The CDR3 runs 15 residues. Germline V gene sequence: CDR1 SGHAT, CDR2 FQNNGV. J gave up 8 bases and V 5 bases, and 9 bases lay outside the gene matches. CDR3 sequence reads: CASSRTSGVRDEQFF. The CDR3 DNA is TGTGCCAGCAGCCGAACTAGCGGGGTTCGAGATGAGCAGTTCTTC.

This rearrangement joins TRBV5-5 to TRBJ2-2; possible D gene TRBD1, 5 bases. This CDR3 spans 16 amino acids. Germline V gives CDR1 SGHKS, CDR2 YYEKEE (reference sequence). Trimming cost V 0 bases and J 2 bases, with 11 bases left between them. The CDR3 here is CASSLEAGINTGELFF. The CDR3 DNA reads TGTGCCAGCAGCTTGGAGGCAGGGATAAACACCGGGGAGCTGTTTTTT.

The chain joins TRBV5-1 to TRBJ1-2; D is ambiguous. This CDR3 region has 14 residues. Germline V gene lookup returns CDR1 SGHRS and CDR2 YFSETQ. The V end lost 4 bases, the J end lost 8 bases, and 18 bases lay between the germline ends. The CDR3 DNA sequence: TGCGCCAGCAGCCCCGGAGGACTCCTCCGGGGCTACACCTTC. Translated, it gives CASSPGGLLRGYTF. Complete variable domain (other parts from reference TRBV5-1 and TRBJ1-2): KAGVTQTPRYLIKTRGQQVTLSCSPISGHRSVSWYQQTPGQGLQFLFEYFSETQRNKGNFPGRFSGRQFSNSRSEMNVSTLELGDSALYLCASSPGGLLRGYTFGSGTRLTVV.

This chain connects TRBV27 to TRBJ2-1, with 7 positions matching TRBD2. Trimming took 4 bases from V and 8 from J; bases not matched to a gene: 8. Per germline, CDR1 MNHEY and CDR2 SMNVEV (reference sequence). This CDR3 has 14 residues. CDR3 nucleotides: TGTGCCAGCAGTTCACGCAGCGGGAACGATGAGCAGTTCTTC. As protein: CASSSRSGNDEQFF.

This clone was seen more than once but under ten times. This sequence joins TRBV2 and TRBJ2-1; the match to TRBD2 covers 10 bases. The V gene end was trimmed by 8 bases and the J gene end by 3 bases; junction bases not matched to a gene: 7. Germline values: CDR1 SNHLY, CDR2 FYNNEI. The CDR3 runs 15 residues. Here the CDR3 DNA reads TGTGCCAGCTCTCGGCTAGCGGGAGTCTACAATGAGCAGTTCTTC. Translating gives CASSRLAGVYNEQFF.

The genes are TRBV7-3 and TRBJ2-5, with 8 bases that match TRBD1. This CDR3 is 13 amino acids long. V trimming: 5 bases; J trimming: 1 base; junction bases outside the gene matches: 0. Germline CDR1 is SGHTA and CDR2 is FQGTGA. The CDR3 bases are TGTGCCAGCAGCCAGGGGGCCCAAGAGACCCAGTACTTC. As protein: CASSQGAQETQYF. The variable domain in full, with the rest retrieved from reference TRBV7-3 and TRBJ2-5, is GAGVSQTPSNKVTEKGKYVELRCDPISGHTALYWYRQSLGQGPEFLIYFQGTGAADDSGLPNDRFFAVRPEGSVSTLKIQRTERGDSAVYLCASSQGAQETQYFGPGTRLLVL.

V and J are TRBV28 and TRBJ1-5, with TRBD1 matching 7 bases. Germline values: CDR1 MDHEN, CDR2 SYDVKM. The V gene end was trimmed by 6 bases and the J gene end by 7 bases; junction bases not matched to a gene: 12. The CDR3 covers 15 residues. In nucleotides, the CDR3 is TGTGCCAGCAGACCCCCGGGACAGATGGTCCAGCCCCAGCATTTT. Its translation is CASRPPGQMVQPQHF.

For this clone: A clone one base away is much larger, so this may be a read error. This CDR3 is also generated by other DNA sequences in the sample. The chain joins TRBV6-5 to TRBJ1-1, with a tentative D call TRBD1 (6 bases). V shed 0 bases and J shed 1 base, with 9 bases lying between them. The germline CDR1 and CDR2 sequences are MNHEY and SVGAGI. This CDR3 is 15 amino acids long. This CDR3 is CASSYSARGNTEAFF. CDR3 nucleotide sequence: TGTGCCAGCAGTTACTCTGCCAGGGGGAACACTGAAGCTTTCTTT.

This chain connects TRBV2 to TRBJ1-1; 7 positions match TRBD1. The CDR3 spans 15 residues. Germline V gives CDR1 SNHLY, CDR2 FYNNEI. Trimming cost V 5 bases and J 1 base; bases outside gene matches: 7. The CDR3 region has the DNA TGTGCCAGCAGTATGGGACAGCAAACGAACACTGAAGCTTTCTTT. This sequence encodes CASSMGQQTNTEAFF. The full variable domain, its missing parts supplied by reference TRBV2 and TRBJ1-1, is EPEVTQTPSHQVTQMGQEVILRCVPISNHLYFYWYRQILGQKVEFLVSFYNNEISEKSEIFDDQFSVERPDGSNFTLKIRSTKLEDSAMYFCASSMGQQTNTEAFFGQGTRLTVV.

In nucleotides, the CDR3 is TGTGCCAGCAGTGTTCCGGGACAGGGGGCTCTAGCCAAAAACATTCAGTACTTC. It encodes CASSVPGQGALAKNIQYF. The rearrangement uses TRBV2 and TRBJ2-4; 12 bases are shared with TRBD1. This CDR3 has 18 amino acids. Trimming at V came to 4 bases and at J to 0 bases, leaving 7 bases not matched to a gene. Germline V gives CDR1 SNHLY, CDR2 FYNNEI.

V and J are TRBV5-1 and TRBJ2-3; D possibly corresponds to TRBD1 (5 bases). This CDR3 has 15 amino acids. CDR1 and CDR2 from the germline V gene are SGHRS and YFSETQ. Trimming removed 0 bases from V and 8 bases from J, with 16 bases in between. This chain's CDR3 is CASSLGAQAPSTQYF. In DNA, the CDR3 is TGCGCCAGCAGCTTGGGAGCACAGGCTCCGTCTACGCAGTATTTT. The variable domain in full, completed from reference TRBV5-1 and TRBJ2-3, reads KAGVTQTPRYLIKTRGQQVTLSCSPISGHRSVSWYQQTPGQGLQFLFEYFSETQRNKGNFPGRFSGRQFSNSRSEMNVSTLELGDSALYLCASSLGAQAPSTQYFGPGTRLTVL.

The chain links TRBV11-2 to TRBJ2-5, with a possible D match to TRBD2 (6 bases). Germline V gene data show CDR1 as SGHAT and CDR2 as FQNNGV. The CDR3 covers 13 residues. V dropped 5 bases and J dropped 3 bases, with 10 bases sitting between them. CDR3 amino acids: CASSPPGEETQYF. The CDR3 coding sequence is TGTGCCAGCAGCCCCCCGGGGGAAGAGACCCAGTACTTC.

The chain carries TRBV30 and TRBJ1-1; D ambiguous. The CDR3 spans 14 residues. The V gene lost 5 bases and the J gene lost 4 bases, with 17 bases spanning the gap. CDR1 is GTSNPN and CDR2 is SVGIG in the germline V gene (reference sequence). The DNA for the CDR3 is TGTGCCTGGGGAAAAGTCCCTGTCGGCACTGAAGCTTTCTTT. Translated, it gives CAWGKVPVGTEAFF.

The chain combines TRBV27 with TRBJ2-7; no clear D. The CDR3 contains 15 residues. Trimming took 5 bases from V and 0 from J, leaving 14 bases between them. Per germline, CDR1 MNHEY and CDR2 SMNVEV (reference sequence). CDR3 sequence reads: CASSPRPHSSYEQYF. CDR3 DNA: TGTGCCAGCAGTCCCAGGCCACACAGCTCCTACGAGCAGTACTTC.

This clone was detected only once. This chain links TRBV7-2 with TRBJ1-3, with D perhaps TRBD1 (6 bases). The germline CDR1 and CDR2 sequences are SGHTA and FQGNSA. The CDR3 contains 16 residues. With 1 base removed from V and 4 bases from J, the gap between germline ends came to 14 bases. The CDR3 reads CASSLEGEGVGNTIYF. Here the CDR3 DNA reads TGTGCCAGCAGCTTAGAGGGCGAGGGGGTAGGAAACACCATATATTTT.

The genes are TRBV28 and TRBJ2-7, with a possible D match to TRBD1 (6 bases). The CDR3 totals 15 residues. CDR1 and CDR2 (germline): MDHEN, SYDVKM. Trimming took off 4 bases at V and 2 bases at J, with 15 bases between the two ends. CDR3 DNA: TGTGCCAGCAGTTCGACCCTAAGGACAGCCTACGAGCAGTACTTC. As protein: CASSSTLRTAYEQYF.

This sequence joins TRBV6-5 and TRBJ2-1; 12 nucleotides line up with TRBD2. Germline assignment: CDR1 MNHEY and CDR2 SVGAGI. V trimming: 4 bases; J trimming: 9 bases; junction bases outside the gene matches: 10. The CDR3 is 16 amino acids. The CDR3 DNA sequence: TGTGCCAGCAGTTGGGCTCGGACTAGCGGGACTGGTGAGCAGTTCTTC. Translating gives CASSWARTSGTGEQFF.